These T cell receptor beta chains were read from a single sample in a study of spatial heterogeneity in lung cancer. A single record per CDR3 protein comes from TCRdb applying MiXCR to the 5' RACE reads. Of around 9,800 distinct CDR3 sequences listed, about 24% are singletons. The material was PBMCs, obtained at surgery. The source is a female donor with early-stage non-small cell lung cancer. The CDR3 runs from the conserved cysteine through the conserved F or W. The D gene is left open where the match is weak. Only part of the rows carry a size: once, few, many, or a class if the clone is expanded.

V gene,D gene,J gene,clone size,CDR3 protein,CDR3 DNA
TRBV5-1,TRBD2,TRBJ2-1,medium-sized,CASHPSGGSYNEQFF,TGCGCCAGTCACCCGAGCGGGGGGTCCTACAATGAGCAGTTCTTC
TRBV28,.,TRBJ2-2,.,CASRHEEVGTGELFF,TGTGCCAGCAGACACGAGGAAGTTGGCACCGGGGAGCTGTTTTTT
TRBV6-2/TRBV6-3,.,TRBJ1-6,.,CASRGPGQYNSPLHF,TGTGCCAGCAGGGGACCCGGACAGTATAATTCACCCCTCCACTTT
TRBV6-2/TRBV6-3,TRBD1,TRBJ1-5,many,CASSSRQGWDQPQHF,TGTGCCAGCAGTTCCCGACAGGGATGGGATCAGCCCCAGCATTTT
TRBV9,.,TRBJ1-3,.,CASRGTTGNTIYF,TGTGCCAGCAGGGGGACAACTGGAAACACCATATATTTT
TRBV20-1,TRBD2,TRBJ2-7,.,CSARDWAGGQYEQYF,TGCAGTGCTAGAGATTGGGCGGGAGGGCAGTACGAGCAGTACTTC
TRBV6-2/TRBV6-3,.,TRBJ1-5,.,CASSYLGSNQPQHF,TGTGCCAGCAGTTACCTGGGCAGCAATCAGCCCCAGCATTTT
TRBV11-2,TRBD1,TRBJ2-3,few,CASSPGQGRRADTQYF,TGTGCCAGCAGCCCGGGACAGGGGAGAAGGGCAGATACGCAGTATTTT
TRBV7-9,.,TRBJ2-7,medium-sized,CASTPGSTGSRYEQYF,TGTGCCAGCACCCCGGGAAGTACAGGGAGTCGATACGAGCAGTACTTC
TRBV7-2,TRBD1,TRBJ2-1,many,CASSPGTGQTYNEQFF,TGTGCCAGCAGCCCGGGGACAGGTCAGACCTACAATGAGCAGTTCTTC
TRBV6-6,.,TRBJ2-5,medium-sized,CASSYRLAGQETQYF,TGTGCCAGCAGTTACAGGCTAGCTGGGCAAGAGACCCAGTACTTC
TRBV2,.,TRBJ2-3,few,CASSVVGTDTQYF,TGTGCCAGCAGTGTGGTAGGCACAGATACGCAGTATTTT
TRBV23-1,.,TRBJ2-4,.,CASSQRDGIAKNIQYF,TGCGCCAGCAGTCAGCGAGATGGTATAGCCAAAAACATTCAGTACTTC
TRBV7-9,.,TRBJ2-2,.,CASRRRDSDGELFF,TGTGCCAGCAGACGGCGGGACTCTGACGGGGAGCTGTTTTTT
TRBV28,.,TRBJ1-6,.,CASSPAGYHYNSPLHF,TGTGCCAGCAGCCCCGCGGGGTACCATTATAATTCACCCCTCCACTTT
TRBV15,TRBD2,TRBJ2-2,.,CATSSPGTSGRETGELFF,TGTGCCACCAGCAGCCCCGGGACTAGCGGGAGGGAAACCGGGGAGCTGTTTTTT
TRBV5-6,.,TRBJ2-5,few,CASAKRTVRETQYF,TGTGCCAGCGCGAAGCGGACGGTGCGGGAGACCCAGTACTTC
TRBV28,.,TRBJ2-1,.,CASSPLGRTAYNEQFF,TGTGCCAGCAGTCCCTTGGGACGGACGGCCTACAATGAGCAGTTCTTC
TRBV7-9,.,TRBJ2-3,medium-sized,CASSPTRAPDTQYF,TGTGCCAGCAGCCCTACTCGGGCACCAGATACGCAGTATTTT
TRBV19,TRBD1,TRBJ2-7,few,CASSDRQGPLEQYF,TGTGCCAGTAGTGACCGACAGGGCCCACTGGAGCAGTACTTC
TRBV3-1,TRBD2,TRBJ2-2,.,CASSQPKREGPTGELFF,TGTGCCAGCAGCCAGCCTAAGCGGGAGGGCCCCACCGGGGAGCTGTTTTTT
TRBV29-1,.,TRBJ1-1,.,CSVNSVNSEAFF,TGCAGCGTTAATTCGGTGAACTCTGAAGCTTTCTTT
TRBV29-1,.,TRBJ1-2,few,CSVPPGAINYGYTF,TGCAGCGTTCCTCCGGGGGCGATTAACTATGGCTACACCTTC
TRBV18,.,TRBJ1-4,many,CASSPRPWDNEKLFF,TGTGCCAGCTCACCACGACCATGGGATAATGAAAAACTGTTTTTT
TRBV7-2,.,TRBJ2-3,.,CASSPARGGDTQYF,TGTGCCAGCAGCCCAGCGAGAGGCGGAGATACGCAGTATTTT